This paragraph covers one T cell receptor beta chain sequence. The antigen is undetermined. The data were taken from a study of cytomegalovirus exposure and HLA in healthy donors. Notes on the study in general: In a later analysis, about 17,000 TCR beta sequences were associated with HLA alleles at 0.05 false discovery rate. Sequences of the TCR beta chain were said to predict the HLA-A and HLA-B alleles of most subjects accurately. TCR beta chains associated with HLA were, in a later analysis, more clonally expanded than equally common others. Owing to their indistinguishability, certain V segments, notably TRBV6-2 and TRBV6-3, were excluded.

CDR1 and CDR2 (germline): MDHEN, SYDVKM. This CDR3 is built from 11 residues. V lost 6 bases to trimming and J lost 5 bases, with 4 bases between them. The PCR ran on 60 Vbeta and 13 Jbeta primers. Assay used: immunoSEQ multiplex PCR; TCRdb lists only in-frame clones, some missing. The table records over 150,000 clones, approximately 80% of them present only once. The source is a woman aged 45-60 years in good health and CMV-seronegative. The sample was PBMCs. The J gene is TRBJ1-4, the V gene TRBV28; D is unresolved. CDR3 coding DNA: TGTGCCAGCAGGGAGAATGAAAAACTGTTTTTT. This codes for CASRENEKLFF. Together with reference TRBV28 and TRBJ1-4, the CDR3 gives the full variable domain: DVKVTQSSRYLVKRTGEKVFLECVQDMDHENMFWYRQDPGLGLRLIYFSYDVKMKEKGDIPEGYSVSREKKERFSLILESASTNQTSMYLCASRENEKLFFGSGTQLSVL.